The 15 T cell receptor beta chains reported below all come from one sample, sequenced in a study of cytotoxic CD8 clonotypes in ibrutinib-treated CLL. Clones were read by immunoSEQ multiplex PCR, and TCRdb kept only the in-frame ones, dropping some. The sample lists approximately 32,000 clones, 69% seen once, with roughly 26% in the top ten. The specimen was PBMCs, collected before ibrutinib treatment. The receptors stem from a human donor with chronic lymphocytic leukemia.

The V call is TRBV5-6, the J call TRBJ2-3; tentative D call: TRBD1 (6 bases). Trimming stripped 0 bases from V and 2 bases from J, with 13 bases between. The CDR3 is 16 residues long. CDR1 SGHDT and CDR2 YYEEEE come from the germline V gene. DNA for the CDR3: TGTGCCAGCAGCTTGGAAACAGGGTCCTTCACAGATACGCAGTATTTT. This translates into CASSLETGSFTDTQYF.

This clone has a single count. This chain links TRBV4-1 with TRBJ2-7; D might be TRBD1 (6 bases). Germline loops: CDR1 MGHRA, CDR2 YSYEKL. The CDR3 loop spans 15 amino acids. The V gene lost 3 bases and the J gene lost 3 bases, with 15 bases spanning the gap. CDR3 region: CASSQVPGQRYEQYF. CDR3 DNA: TGCGCCAGCAGCCAGGTCCCGGGACAACGCTACGAGCAGTACTTC.

This clone was seen a few times. This chain connects TRBV2 to TRBJ2-7; 8 nucleotides agree with TRBD1. Germline V lookup: CDR1 SNHLY, CDR2 FYNNEI. V was clipped by 4 bases and J by 3 bases; unmatched bases: 5. The CDR3 is 14 residues long. Here the CDR3 DNA reads TGTGCCAGCAGTGCCGGGACAGGCCTCTACGAGCAGTACTTC. This codes for CASSAGTGLYEQYF.

In DNA, the CDR3 is TGTGCCAGCAGTGCGGGAGAAGGGGTCCCCTACAATGAGCAGTTCTTC. This encodes CASSAGEGVPYNEQFF. The chain has TRBV28 and TRBJ2-1, with TRBD2 matching 7 bases. Trimming at V came to 5 bases and at J to 2 bases, leaving 9 bases not matched to a gene. CDR3 size: 16 residues. Germline V lookup: CDR1 MDHEN, CDR2 SYDVKM.

This clone was found many times. This chain connects TRBV27 to TRBJ1-5, with D unclear. V lost 6 bases and J lost 3, with 12 bases in between. The CDR3 sequence is 14 residues long. Germline V gene lookup returns CDR1 MNHEY and CDR2 SMNVEV (reference sequence). The CDR3 loop is CASSLQRPNQPQHF. Written as DNA, the CDR3 is TGTGCCAGCAGCCTACAGCGTCCCAATCAGCCCCAGCATTTT.

CDR3 coding DNA: TGTGCCAGCAGCGTCGGGACTAGCGGGAGGTCCGAGCAGTACTTC. This encodes CASSVGTSGRSEQYF. The chain joins TRBV9 to TRBJ2-7; 15 bases align to TRBD2. Germline values: CDR1 SGDLS, CDR2 YYNGEE. Trimming cost V 2 bases and J 6 bases; bases outside gene matches: 3. The CDR3 is 15 amino acids.

The chain employs TRBV11-2 and TRBJ2-2; tentatively, D is TRBD1 or TRBD2 (5 bases each). Germline V gene data show CDR1 as SGHAT and CDR2 as FQNNGV. V gave up 5 bases and J gave up 6 bases, with 16 bases separating them. The CDR3 runs to 15 residues. The CDR3: CASSPGYSRAGELFF. DNA for the CDR3: TGTGCCAGCAGCCCAGGGTATTCGAGGGCCGGGGAGCTGTTTTTT.

This sequence joins TRBV14 and TRBJ2-7, with D unresolved. V lost 2 bases to trimming and J lost 4 bases, with 12 bases between them. CDR3 length equals 14 residues. In germline, CDR1 is SGHDN, CDR2 FVKESK. The CDR3: CASSQFMGGYEQYF. The CDR3 DNA is TGTGCCAGCAGCCAATTCATGGGCGGATACGAGCAGTACTTC.

This clone came up a few times. Here the CDR3 omits its conserved ending phenylalanine or tryptophan, so a read error is the likely source. No DNA is shown, since the ends of the CDR3 on it are uncertain; the CDR3 is the one TCRdb lists. V gene TRBV5-8 combines with J gene TRBJ2-7; the tabulated D call, TRBD1, remains unverified against the DNA. Ends included, the CDR3 has 9 residues. CDR1 and CDR2 (germline): SGHTS, YDEGEE. The CDR3 sequence: CASSGGQRL.

The rearrangement uses TRBV7-3 and TRBJ2-1, with 9 bases lining up with TRBD1. The CDR3 runs 15 residues. J lost 0 bases, V lost 3 bases, and 0 bases had no gene match. Per the germline V gene, CDR1 is SGHTA and CDR2 is FQGTGA. As DNA, the CDR3 is TGTGCCAGCAGCTTGGGACAGGGCTCCTACAATGAGCAGTTCTTC. It translates to CASSLGQGSYNEQFF.

This CDR3 is CSGTPNTEAFF. CDR3 in DNA: TGCAGTGGAACTCCGAACACTGAAGCTTTCTTT. The V gene is TRBV20-1, the J gene TRBJ1-1; D not resolved. Trimming left V 7 bases short and J 1 base short, with 7 bases between. The CDR3 contains 11 residues. CDR1 is DFQATT and CDR2 is SNEGSKA in the germline V gene (reference sequence).

V is TRBV15 and J is TRBJ1-5; D gene unclear. This CDR3 spans 16 amino acids. The ends were cut back, 2 bases at V and 5 bases at J, with 16 bases in the middle. Germline V CDR1 and CDR2: LNHNV, YYDKDF (reference sequence). Here the CDR3 DNA reads TGTGCCACCAGCAGACTACCCCGGACGGATGATCAGCCCCAGCATTTT. This gives the protein CATSRLPRTDDQPQHF.

The chain carries TRBV27 and TRBJ1-5, with D perhaps TRBD1 (6 bases). The germline gives CDR1 MNHEY, CDR2 SMNVEV (reference sequence). V was cut by 4 bases and J by 6 bases, with 10 bases left in between. This CDR3 has 13 residues. The CDR3 DNA sequence: TGTGCCAGCAGTTCCCAGGGGCGTCAGCCCCAGCATTTT. Protein: CASSSQGRQPQHF.

The chain joins TRBV5-1 to TRBJ1-1; weak D call: TRBD1 (5 bases). Germline CDR1 SGHRS, CDR2 YFSETQ. Trimming left V 4 bases short and J 1 base short, with 14 bases between. CDR3 length: 15 amino acids. CDR3 sequence (DNA): TGCGCCAGCAGCCCGGAGGGGACTGCGAACACTGAAGCTTTCTTT. It encodes CASSPEGTANTEAFF.

The chain joins TRBV6-5 to TRBJ2-7; tentative D call: TRBD2 (6 bases). Germline CDR1 and CDR2: MNHEY and SVGAGI. V lost 6 bases and J lost 4, with 13 bases in between. The CDR3 sequence is 13 residues long. The CDR3 loop is CASSRDLGYEQYF. DNA of the CDR3: TGTGCCAGCAGCAGGGACTTAGGGTACGAGCAGTACTTC.